Below, 7 T cell receptor beta chains from the same sample are listed, as sequenced in a study of blood T cell repertoires in COVID-19. Sequencing was performed with immunoSEQ multiplex PCR; in TCRdb, only in-frame clones are kept and a portion is missing. Counted here are approximately 260,000 clones, about 86% occurring once; the ten biggest clones make up roughly 10%. Sequenced input: peripheral blood. The receptors stem from a woman aged 80 or over with acute or convalescent COVID-19.

The chain links TRBV2 to TRBJ2-3; TRBD1 agrees at 10 bases. The CDR3 totals 14 residues. The germline V gene encodes CDR1 SNHLY and CDR2 FYNNEI. The trim removed 6 bases at V and 3 bases at J, leaving 3 bases unmatched. The CDR3 loop reads CASRTGGSTDTQYF. The CDR3 DNA reads TGTGCCAGCAGGACAGGGGGCTCGACAGATACGCAGTATTTT.

The chain employs TRBV7-2 and TRBJ1-3; D possibly corresponds to TRBD1 (5 bases). The CDR3 contains 15 residues. The germline V gene has CDR1 SGHTA and CDR2 FQGNSA. The germline V and J ends were trimmed by 1 base and 4 bases, with 11 bases remaining between them. The CDR3, as DNA: TGTGCCAGCAGCTTAGTAGGACACGGAGGAAACACCATATATTTT. This translates into CASSLVGHGGNTIYF.

CDR3 coding DNA: TGTGCCAGCAGCCCCGGACTAGCGGGGGTACAAGAGACCCAGTACTTC. It codes for CASSPGLAGVQETQYF. The chain recombines TRBV4-2 with TRBJ2-5; 13 bases are shared with TRBD2. Trimming took 4 bases from V and 2 from J; bases not matched to a gene: 4. Germline CDR1 LGHNA, CDR2 YNFKEQ. This CDR3 spans 16 amino acids.

CDR3 sequence: CASSSQRGEPYNEQFF. The CDR3 DNA is TGTGCCAGCAGTTCGCAGCGGGGGGAACCCTACAATGAGCAGTTCTTC. The chain joins TRBV27 to TRBJ2-1; 9 bases are shared with TRBD2. The CDR3 is 16 residues long. V lost 4 bases and J lost 2; bases outside the gene matches: 6. Germline CDR1 MNHEY, CDR2 SMNVEV (reference sequence).

The chain combines TRBV6-5 with TRBJ2-5; 7 bases line up with TRBD1. Unmatched junction bases numbered 8, after V lost 5 bases and J lost 5 bases. Germline CDR1 is MNHEY and CDR2 is SVGAGI. The CDR3 extends over 14 amino acids. The CDR3 nucleotides read TGTGCCAGCAGTCCCCCGGGACAGCGGGAGACCCAGTACTTC. As protein: CASSPPGQRETQYF.

The rearrangement links TRBV9 to TRBJ2-2, with no clear D. CDR1 SGDLS and CDR2 YYNGEE come from the germline V gene. This CDR3 has 15 residues. Trimming took off 2 bases at V and 2 bases at J, with 10 bases between the two ends. CDR3 sequence (DNA): TGTGCCAGCAGCGTTGGCAGGATTAACACCGGGGAGCTGTTTTTT. Protein product: CASSVGRINTGELFF.

The gene calls are TRBV6-1 and TRBJ1-1, with D unclear. CDR1 is MNHNS and CDR2 is SASEGT in the germline V gene. The length of the CDR3 is 13 residues. V was clipped by 7 bases and J by 6 bases, with 15 bases between them. The chain's CDR3 is CASTSGWVAEAFF. The CDR3 DNA sequence: TGTGCCAGCACCTCGGGGTGGGTGGCTGAAGCTTTCTTT.